What follows are 12 T cell receptor beta chains derived from one specimen sequenced in a study of blood T cell repertoires in COVID-19 (TCRdb year 2020). Preparation of the library involved the immunoSEQ multiplex PCR assay. As stored in TCRdb, this immuneACCESS dataset retains in-frame rearrangements with V and J assigned. A fraction of the clones does not appear; measured against another copy, unresolved V genes explain less than half of the discrepancy, and the remainder lacks a known reason. The sample contains some 87,000 clones, over 85% of them found a single time. In total, the top ten clones hold about 4.2% of the sample. Sequences were obtained from peripheral blood. The receptors derive from a human donor with COVID-19, enrolled during active disease. The donor label of this sample is uncertain.

This clone has a single count. This chain links TRBV9 with TRBJ1-2; D uncertain. CDR3 size: 15 residues. Germline CDR1 SGDLS, CDR2 YYNGEE. V was shortened by 0 bases and J by 8 bases, with 17 bases between the two germline ends. The DNA of the CDR3 is TGTGCCAGCAGCGTAGGGTTGGGAGGGATGGAAGGCTACACCTTC. Residues: CASSVGLGGMEGYTF.

The chain couples TRBV2 to TRBJ1-1; no clear D gene. The CDR3 sequence is 14 residues long. Trimming left V 7 bases short and J 0 bases short, with 12 bases between. The V gene's germline CDR1 is SNHLY and CDR2 FYNNEI. Here the CDR3 reads CASMRLRMNTEAFF. CDR3 sequence (DNA): TGTGCCAGCATGAGGCTCCGTATGAACACTGAAGCTTTCTTT.

The rearrangement uses TRBV13 and TRBJ2-3, with TRBD1 identical over 11 bases. The V gene's germline CDR1 is PRHDT and CDR2 FYEKMQ (reference sequence). The CDR3 contains 15 residues. V dropped 3 bases and J dropped 5; count of bases not matched to a gene: 4. CDR3 sequence (DNA): TGTGCCAGCAGCTTCGGACAGGGGGCAGTAGATACGCAGTATTTT. This gives the protein CASSFGQGAVDTQYF.

The V call is TRBV5-1, the J call TRBJ1-1; 7 bases fit TRBD1. The CDR3 is 14 residues long. The germline V gene encodes CDR1 SGHRS and CDR2 YFSETQ. V lost 4 bases and J lost 3; bases outside the gene matches: 6. CDR3 region: CASSLGGAYTEAFF. DNA for the CDR3: TGCGCCAGCAGCCTAGGGGGCGCTTACACTGAAGCTTTCTTT. The full variable domain, rest sourced from reference TRBV5-1 and TRBJ1-1, is KAGVTQTPRYLIKTRGQQVTLSCSPISGHRSVSWYQQTPGQGLQFLFEYFSETQRNKGNFPGRFSGRQFSNSRSEMNVSTLELGDSALYLCASSLGGAYTEAFFGQGTRLTVV.

V is TRBV30 and J is TRBJ1-2; unclear D gene. Germline assignment: CDR1 GTSNPN and CDR2 SVGIG (reference sequence). The CDR3 length is 12 residues. With 2 bases removed from V and 2 bases from J, the gap between germline ends came to 6 bases. CDR3 sequence reads: CAWSPGNYGYTF. In nucleotides, the CDR3 is TGTGCCTGGAGTCCGGGGAACTATGGCTACACCTTC.

The chain employs TRBV28 and TRBJ1-5; 10 bases align to TRBD1. The J segment lost 4 bases and the V segment lost 3 bases, leaving 6 bases of the junction unmatched. The CDR3 has 16 amino acids. The germline V gene encodes CDR1 MDHEN and CDR2 SYDVKM. This CDR3 reads CASSLLTGGFNQPQHF. In nucleotides, the CDR3 is TGTGCCAGCAGTTTGTTGACAGGGGGCTTTAATCAGCCCCAGCATTTT.

The chain has TRBV3-1 (or the pseudogene TRBV3-2) and TRBJ2-2; tentative D call: TRBD1 (6 bases). The CDR3 covers 13 residues. V was trimmed by 0 bases and J by 8 bases, leaving 7 bases between them. CDR1 is LGHDT and CDR2 is YNNKEL in the germline V gene (reference sequence). CDR3 nucleotide sequence: TGTGCCAGCAGCCAAGATCAGGGGGGGGAGCTGTTTTTT. The encoded protein is CASSQDQGGELFF.

CDR3 amino acids: CASSETENYGYTF. DNA for the CDR3: TGTGCCAGCAGCGAGACAGAGAACTATGGCTACACCTTC. The chain recombines TRBV28 with TRBJ1-2; maybe TRBD1 (5 bases). The V end was cut by 6 bases, the J end by 2 bases, with 10 bases between. Germline V gene sequence: CDR1 MDHEN, CDR2 SYDVKM. The CDR3 runs 13 residues.

The V gene is TRBV19, the J gene TRBJ2-1, with 10 nucleotides matching TRBD1. CDR3 length: 18 residues. Germline V gene data show CDR1 as LNHDA and CDR2 as SQIVND (reference sequence). V shed 5 bases, J shed 3 bases, and the junction held 13 bases outside the gene matches. CDR3 DNA: TGTGCCAGTAGTCCCCCCCCCGGCGGGACAGGGGACTACAATGAGCAGTTCTTC. Encoded protein: CASSPPPGGTGDYNEQFF.

This clone was picked up one time. J is TRBJ2-3 and V is TRBV5-4, with D perhaps TRBD1 (6 bases). The germline gives CDR1 SGHNT, CDR2 YYREEE (reference sequence). This CDR3 comprises 14 residues. The V end was cut by 0 bases, the J end by 4 bases, with 9 bases between. The CDR3 coding sequence is TGTGCCAGCAGCTTGGACAGGGTACCAGATACGCAGTATTTT. The encoded protein is CASSLDRVPDTQYF.

The chain recombines TRBV6-5 with TRBJ1-3; D ambiguous. The CDR3 contains 11 residues. Germline values: CDR1 MNHEY, CDR2 SVGAGI. Trimming removed 6 bases at V and 4 bases at J, with 4 bases between. The CDR3 is CASRSGNTIYF. In DNA, the CDR3 is TGTGCCAGCAGGAGCGGAAACACCATATATTTT.

The chain has TRBV19 and TRBJ1-5, with 10 bases that match TRBD1. The ends lost 3 bases at V and 2 bases at J; junction bases unmatched: 1. CDR1 is LNHDA, CDR2 SQIVND, per germline (reference sequence). This CDR3 is 15 amino acids long. CDR3 sequence reads: CASSMGTGGNQPQHF. Written as DNA, the CDR3 is TGTGCCAGTAGTATGGGGACAGGGGGCAATCAGCCCCAGCATTTT.